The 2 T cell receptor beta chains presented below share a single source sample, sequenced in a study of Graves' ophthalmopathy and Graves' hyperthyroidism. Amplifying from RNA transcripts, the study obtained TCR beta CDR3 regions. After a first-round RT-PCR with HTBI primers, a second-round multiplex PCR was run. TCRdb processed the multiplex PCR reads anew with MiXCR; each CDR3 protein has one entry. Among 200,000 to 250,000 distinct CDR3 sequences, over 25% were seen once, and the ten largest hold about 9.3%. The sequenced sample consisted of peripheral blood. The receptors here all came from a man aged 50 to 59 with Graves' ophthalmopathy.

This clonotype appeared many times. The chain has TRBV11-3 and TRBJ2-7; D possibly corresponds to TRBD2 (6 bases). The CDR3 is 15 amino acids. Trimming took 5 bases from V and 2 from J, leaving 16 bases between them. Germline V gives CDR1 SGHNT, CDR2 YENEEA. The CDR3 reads CASSPRRGRTYEQYF. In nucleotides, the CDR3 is TGTGCCAGCAGCCCCCGACGAGGGAGGACCTACGAGCAGTACTTC.

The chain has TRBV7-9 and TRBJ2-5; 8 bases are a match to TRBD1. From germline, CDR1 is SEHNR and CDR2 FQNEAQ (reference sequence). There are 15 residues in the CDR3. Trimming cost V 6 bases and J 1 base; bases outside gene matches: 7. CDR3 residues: CASSYDRGLQETQYF. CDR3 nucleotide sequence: TGTGCCAGCAGTTACGACAGGGGCCTCCAAGAGACCCAGTACTTC.